Listed below are T cell receptor beta chains from one sample, sequenced in a study of T-cell memory formation after mild COVID-19. TCRdb called the 5' RACE reads again in MiXCR, with one record for every CDR3 protein. The data show about 470,000 distinct CDR3 sequences, with roughly 18% seen just once and 12% held by the top ten. The specimen sequenced was PBMCs or a T cell subset sorted from them (not recorded which). The receptors derive from an adult woman who had mild COVID-19 (a few samples of this study predate the infection). Cell type and time point are not known. CDR3s include the opening cysteine and the closing phenylalanine or tryptophan. The order of the fields is D gene, J gene, clone size, V gene, CDR3 protein, CDR3 DNA. The D gene is left open where the match is weak. Some rows have no size entry. The others give once, few or many, or a class for an expanded clone.

D gene: -
J gene: TRBJ2-7
clone size: few
V gene: TRBV5-5
CDR3 protein: CASSGMVNYEQYF
CDR3 DNA: TGTGCCAGCAGCGGGATGGTGAACTACGAGCAGTACTTC

D gene: TRBD1
J gene: TRBJ1-6
clone size: few
V gene: TRBV12-3/TRBV12-4
CDR3 protein: CASSRDSLNSPLHF
CDR3 DNA: TGTGCCAGCAGTAGGGACAGTCTTAATTCACCCCTCCACTTT

D gene: TRBD1
J gene: TRBJ2-7
clone size: few
V gene: TRBV6-2/TRBV6-3
CDR3 protein: CASSYLQGVVHEQYF
CDR3 DNA: TGTGCCAGCAGTTACCTACAGGGGGTCGTCCACGAGCAGTACTTC

D gene: -
J gene: TRBJ2-3
clone size: few
V gene: TRBV3-1
CDR3 protein: CASSFGPYQEYF
CDR3 DNA: TGTGCCAGCTCTTTCGGGCCCTATCAGGAGTATTTT

D gene: TRBD1
J gene: TRBJ2-7
clone size: few
V gene: TRBV5-1
CDR3 protein: CASSPDRADEQYF
CDR3 DNA: TGCGCCAGCAGCCCGGACAGGGCGGACGAGCAGTACTTC

D gene: TRBD2
J gene: TRBJ2-3
clone size: many
V gene: TRBV12-3/TRBV12-4
CDR3 protein: CASIPARGGVDTQYF
CDR3 DNA: TGTGCCAGCATCCCGGCGCGGGGGGGCGTAGATACGCAGTATTTT

D gene: -
J gene: TRBJ2-3
clone size: many
V gene: TRBV3-1
CDR3 protein: CASSQDQSRTDTQYF
CDR3 DNA: TGTGCCAGCAGCCAAGATCAATCGCGCACAGATACGCAGTATTTT

D gene: -
J gene: TRBJ1-3
clone size: few
V gene: TRBV6-5
CDR3 protein: CASRYDRNGNTIYF
CDR3 DNA: TGTGCCAGCAGGTACGACAGGAATGGAAACACCATATATTTT

D gene: -
J gene: TRBJ1-5
clone size: -
V gene: TRBV6-6
CDR3 protein: CASSGDYRQPQHF
CDR3 DNA: TGTGCCAGCAGTGGGGACTATCGCCAGCCCCAGCATTTT

D gene: -
J gene: TRBJ1-5
clone size: few
V gene: TRBV18
CDR3 protein: CASSPRFIQGSSQPQHF
CDR3 DNA: TGTGCCAGCTCACCACGATTTATTCAGGGGTCCAGTCAGCCCCAGCATTTT

D gene: -
J gene: TRBJ2-1
clone size: many
V gene: TRBV18
CDR3 protein: CASSPPDGDEQFF
CDR3 DNA: TGTGCCAGCTCACCACCCGACGGGGATGAGCAGTTCTTC

D gene: -
J gene: TRBJ2-5
clone size: few
V gene: TRBV5-1
CDR3 protein: CASRAGTQETQYF
CDR3 DNA: TGCGCCAGCAGGGCCGGAACTCAAGAGACCCAGTACTTC

D gene: -
J gene: TRBJ2-7
clone size: many
V gene: TRBV7-2
CDR3 protein: CASSRSPSYEQYF
CDR3 DNA: TGTGCCAGCAGCCGATCGCCCTCCTACGAGCAGTACTTC

D gene: -
J gene: TRBJ1-5
clone size: -
V gene: TRBV5-5
CDR3 protein: CASSPLGGPSQPQHF
CDR3 DNA: TGTGCCAGCAGCCCCTTGGGAGGGCCGAGCCAGCCCCAGCATTTT

D gene: TRBD2
J gene: TRBJ2-1
clone size: few
V gene: TRBV4-1
CDR3 protein: CASSQEEGREGFDEQFF
CDR3 DNA: TGCGCCAGCAGCCAAGAAGAGGGGAGGGAGGGGTTCGATGAGCAGTTCTTC

D gene: -
J gene: TRBJ2-5
clone size: few
V gene: TRBV5-1
CDR3 protein: CASSAGSYQETQYF
CDR3 DNA: TGCGCCAGCAGCGCAGGGAGCTACCAAGAGACCCAGTACTTC

D gene: TRBD2
J gene: TRBJ2-3
clone size: -
V gene: TRBV10-3
CDR3 protein: CAISGLWRGGPTDTQYF
CDR3 DNA: TGTGCCATCAGCGGTCTGTGGCGGGGGGGCCCCACAGATACGCAGTATTTT

D gene: TRBD1
J gene: TRBJ1-6
clone size: -
V gene: TRBV7-3
CDR3 protein: CASSLKPLTGLGTLSYNSPLHF
CDR3 DNA: TGTGCCAGCAGCTTAAAACCCCTGACAGGGCTGGGGACACTCTCCTATAATTCACCCCTCCACTTT

D gene: TRBD1
J gene: TRBJ2-2
clone size: -
V gene: TRBV6-5
CDR3 protein: CASSTTGFTGELFF
CDR3 DNA: TGTGCCAGCAGTACGACAGGGTTCACCGGGGAGCTGTTTTTT

D gene: TRBD1
J gene: TRBJ1-1
clone size: few
V gene: TRBV12-3/TRBV12-4
CDR3 protein: CASSPKDRKRTEAFF
CDR3 DNA: TGTGCCAGCAGCCCGAAGGACAGGAAGAGGACTGAAGCTTTCTTT

D gene: -
J gene: TRBJ2-1
clone size: -
V gene: TRBV12-3/TRBV12-4
CDR3 protein: CASSASAGAHEQFF
CDR3 DNA: TGTGCCAGCAGTGCAAGCGCAGGGGCCCATGAGCAGTTCTTC

D gene: -
J gene: TRBJ1-2
clone size: -
V gene: TRBV3-1
CDR3 protein: CASSQDLAGFEGYTF
CDR3 DNA: TGTGCCAGCAGCCAAGATTTGGCGGGGTTCGAGGGCTACACCTTC

D gene: TRBD2
J gene: TRBJ2-3
clone size: few
V gene: TRBV7-9
CDR3 protein: CASSSPGTSGASTDTQYF
CDR3 DNA: TGTGCCAGCAGCTCCCCCGGAACTAGCGGGGCTAGCACAGATACGCAGTATTTT

D gene: -
J gene: TRBJ2-1
clone size: few
V gene: TRBV20-1
CDR3 protein: CSASPVGRGLNEQFF
CDR3 DNA: TGCAGTGCTAGTCCGGTGGGCAGGGGCCTCAATGAGCAGTTCTTC

D gene: -
J gene: TRBJ2-1
clone size: few
V gene: TRBV6-2/TRBV6-3
CDR3 protein: CASSYLGTLSYNEQFF
CDR3 DNA: TGTGCCAGCAGTTACCTTGGGACTTTGTCCTACAATGAGCAGTTCTTC

D gene: -
J gene: TRBJ1-2
clone size: -
V gene: TRBV29-1
CDR3 protein: CSVERPRNYGYTF
CDR3 DNA: TGCAGCGTTGAACGCCCCAGGAACTATGGCTACACCTTC

D gene: -
J gene: TRBJ2-2
clone size: few
V gene: TRBV6-5
CDR3 protein: CASTYSGESGELFF
CDR3 DNA: TGTGCCAGCACCTACTCGGGAGAATCCGGGGAGCTGTTTTTT

D gene: TRBD1
J gene: TRBJ2-7
clone size: -
V gene: TRBV7-3
CDR3 protein: CASSLTGTGSSYEQYF
CDR3 DNA: TGTGCCAGCAGCTTAACTGGGACAGGGAGCTCCTACGAGCAGTACTTC

D gene: TRBD2
J gene: TRBJ2-3
clone size: many
V gene: TRBV7-2
CDR3 protein: CASTIRLAGGPSRSDTQYF
CDR3 DNA: TGTGCCAGCACCATTAGACTAGCGGGAGGGCCAAGTAGGTCAGATACGCAGTATTTT

D gene: -
J gene: TRBJ1-6
clone size: -
V gene: TRBV11-2
CDR3 protein: CASRSAGSLNSPLHF
CDR3 DNA: TGTGCCAGCAGGTCGGCGGGCAGCCTTAATTCACCCCTCCACTTT

D gene: TRBD1
J gene: TRBJ2-1
clone size: many
V gene: TRBV12-3/TRBV12-4
CDR3 protein: CASSWVRGLNEQFF
CDR3 DNA: TGTGCCAGCAGTTGGGTCAGGGGGCTGAATGAGCAGTTCTTC

D gene: -
J gene: TRBJ2-5
clone size: -
V gene: TRBV3-1
CDR3 protein: CASSQRRAVETQYF
CDR3 DNA: TGTGCCAGCAGCCAACGGCGGGCCGTGGAGACCCAGTACTTC

D gene: TRBD2
J gene: TRBJ2-3
clone size: few
V gene: TRBV29-1
CDR3 protein: CSVEDNQRGAYLDTQYF
CDR3 DNA: TGCAGCGTTGAAGATAACCAGCGGGGGGCCTATCTAGATACGCAGTATTTT

D gene: -
J gene: TRBJ2-5
clone size: -
V gene: TRBV21-1
CDR3 protein: CASLQGGQETQYF
CDR3 DNA: TGTGCCAGCTTACAGGGGGGGCAAGAGACCCAGTACTTC

D gene: TRBD1
J gene: TRBJ1-2
clone size: -
V gene: TRBV24-1
CDR3 protein: CATSDPGTGTGYTF
CDR3 DNA: TGTGCCACCAGTGACCCCGGGACAGGGACTGGCTACACCTTC

D gene: TRBD2
J gene: TRBJ2-3
clone size: -
V gene: TRBV12-3/TRBV12-4
CDR3 protein: CASSFGGVDTQYF
CDR3 DNA: TGTGCCAGCAGTTTTGGGGGGGTAGATACGCAGTATTTT

D gene: -
J gene: TRBJ2-2
clone size: many
V gene: TRBV7-3
CDR3 protein: CASSLTGGQPGELFF
CDR3 DNA: TGTGCCAGCAGCTTAACGGGGGGGCAACCCGGGGAGCTGTTTTTT

D gene: -
J gene: TRBJ1-2
clone size: once
V gene: TRBV11-3
CDR3 protein: CASSSSYPGGYTF
CDR3 DNA: TGTGCCAGCAGTTCCTCTTACCCCGGCGGCTACACCTTC

D gene: -
J gene: TRBJ2-7
clone size: -
V gene: TRBV24-1
CDR3 protein: CATSDTGASYEQYF
CDR3 DNA: TGTGCCACCAGTGACACGGGAGCCTCCTACGAGCAGTACTTC

D gene: -
J gene: TRBJ1-2
clone size: few
V gene: TRBV10-3
CDR3 protein: CAISVGPGYGYTF
CDR3 DNA: TGTGCCATCAGTGTGGGACCTGGCTATGGCTACACCTTC

D gene: -
J gene: TRBJ2-3
clone size: many
V gene: TRBV20-1
CDR3 protein: CSAQGPDTDTQYF
CDR3 DNA: TGCAGTGCCCAGGGACCCGACACAGATACGCAGTATTTT

D gene: TRBD2
J gene: TRBJ2-1
clone size: -
V gene: TRBV4-3
CDR3 protein: CASSHGGLAGPLNEQFF
CDR3 DNA: TGCGCCAGCAGCCATGGGGGACTAGCGGGACCCCTCAATGAGCAGTTCTTC

D gene: -
J gene: TRBJ2-1
clone size: many
V gene: TRBV5-1
CDR3 protein: CASSLNNLRDRNEQFF
CDR3 DNA: TGCGCCAGCAGCTTAAACAATCTCAGGGATAGGAATGAGCAGTTCTTC

D gene: TRBD1
J gene: TRBJ2-2
clone size: -
V gene: TRBV5-4
CDR3 protein: CASSLYGQGYDTGELFF
CDR3 DNA: TGTGCCAGCAGCTTGTACGGACAGGGGTACGACACCGGGGAGCTGTTTTTT

D gene: -
J gene: TRBJ1-1
clone size: -
V gene: TRBV4-2
CDR3 protein: CASSQDLMGRTGIF
CDR3 DNA: TGTGCCAGCAGCCAAGATCTTATGGGGCGGACGGGAATCTTT

D gene: TRBD1
J gene: TRBJ1-1
clone size: once
V gene: TRBV19
CDR3 protein: CASRGQGDDLGTEAFF
CDR3 DNA: TGTGCCAGCCGGGGGCAGGGGGATGATTTAGGGACTGAAGCTTTCTTT

D gene: TRBD1
J gene: TRBJ1-1
clone size: -
V gene: TRBV4-1
CDR3 protein: CASSQPGTGFEAFF
CDR3 DNA: TGCGCCAGCAGCCAGCCTGGGACAGGGTTTGAAGCTTTCTTT

D gene: TRBD1
J gene: TRBJ2-3
clone size: -
V gene: TRBV24-1
CDR3 protein: CATSDSPGQGLNTQYF
CDR3 DNA: TGTGCCACCAGTGACTCTCCGGGACAGGGGCTGAATACGCAGTATTTT

D gene: -
J gene: TRBJ1-6
clone size: few
V gene: TRBV2
CDR3 protein: CASIWGGNSPLHF
CDR3 DNA: TGTGCCAGCATCTGGGGGGGTAATTCACCCCTCCACTTT

D gene: TRBD2
J gene: TRBJ2-5
clone size: -
V gene: TRBV7-9
CDR3 protein: CASSLARSLAGYQETQYF
CDR3 DNA: TGTGCCAGCAGCTTAGCGCGGAGTCTAGCGGGGTACCAAGAGACCCAGTACTTC

D gene: -
J gene: TRBJ2-1
clone size: -
V gene: TRBV18
CDR3 protein: CASSPVGGNEQFF
CDR3 DNA: TGTGCCAGCTCACCGGTAGGAGGGAATGAGCAGTTCTTC

D gene: -
J gene: TRBJ2-3
clone size: many
V gene: TRBV7-7
CDR3 protein: CASGMGGRGMDTQYF
CDR3 DNA: TGTGCCAGCGGAATGGGGGGCAGGGGGATGGATACGCAGTATTTT

D gene: TRBD2
J gene: TRBJ2-7
clone size: -
V gene: TRBV4-2
CDR3 protein: CASSRKTSGTSPYEQYF
CDR3 DNA: TGTGCCAGCAGCCGGAAGACCTCCGGGACTAGCCCCTACGAGCAGTACTTC

D gene: -
J gene: TRBJ1-1
clone size: -
V gene: TRBV7-6
CDR3 protein: CASSLAGGPEAFF
CDR3 DNA: TGTGCCAGCAGCTTAGCTGGAGGCCCTGAAGCTTTCTTT

D gene: -
J gene: TRBJ2-2
clone size: -
V gene: TRBV5-4
CDR3 protein: CDGSRTGELFF
CDR3 DNA: TGTGACGGGAGCCGCACCGGGGAGCTGTTTTTT